Below are 25 T cell receptor beta chains sequenced from a single sample in a study of T cell responses to AZD1222 COVID-19 vaccine. Clones were read by immunoSEQ multiplex PCR, and TCRdb kept only the in-frame ones, dropping some. The sample has more than 100,000 clones, less than 90% seen once. The source was peripheral blood, collected on day 0 of AZD1222 vaccination. Receptors originate from an adult in good health.

The chain couples TRBV2 to TRBJ2-7; tentatively, D is TRBD1 (6 bases). V dropped 6 bases and J dropped 0 bases, with 15 bases sitting between them. Germline V gene data show CDR1 as SNHLY and CDR2 as FYNNEI. The CDR3 is made up of 15 amino acids. The DNA for the CDR3 is TGTGCCAGCAGCCCTGGGGTGGACAGCTCCTACGAGCAGTACTTC. This sequence encodes CASSPGVDSSYEQYF.

The V and J genes are TRBV11-3 and TRBJ1-1; D possibly corresponds to TRBD1 (6 bases). This CDR3 is 18 amino acids long. The germline V and J ends were trimmed by 0 bases and 0 bases, with 17 bases remaining between them. CDR1 and CDR2 from the germline V gene are SGHNT and YENEEA. CDR3 coding DNA: TGTGCCAGCAGCTTAGATCAATGGGGGCAACGAGTGAACACTGAAGCTTTCTTT. Translating it yields CASSLDQWGQRVNTEAFF.

The chain uses TRBV6-2 or TRBV6-3 and TRBJ2-7; 8 nucleotides align to TRBD2. V trimming: 6 bases; J trimming: 5 bases; junction bases outside the gene matches: 15. The germline CDR1 and CDR2 sequences are MNHEY and SVGEGT. CDR3 length equals 16 residues. CDR3 sequence reads: CASSFRSSGSMNEQYF. Written as DNA, the CDR3 is TGTGCCAGCAGCTTCCGTTCCAGCGGGAGTATGAACGAGCAGTACTTC.

CDR3 sequence (DNA): TGTGCCAGCAGCTTAGGGGCAGGGGGCATTCAGCCCCAGCATTTT. Protein: CASSLGAGGIQPQHF. The gene calls are TRBV13 and TRBJ1-5; 8 nucleotides line up with TRBD1. Germline CDR1 PRHDT, CDR2 FYEKMQ (reference sequence). The CDR3 covers 15 residues. J lost 6 bases, V lost 0 bases, and 4 bases had no gene match.

The V gene is TRBV7-2, the J gene TRBJ2-1, with 8 bases matching TRBD2. CDR1 and CDR2 (germline): SGHTA, FQGNSA. The CDR3 has 16 amino acids. The junction had 8 bases not matched to a gene; V was cut back by 1 base and J by 6 bases. The CDR3 nucleotides are TGTGCCAGCAGCTTAGTTCGGACTAGCAGGAGCAATGAGCAGTTCTTC. It codes for CASSLVRTSRSNEQFF.

V is TRBV30 and J is TRBJ1-6; D might be TRBD1 (6 bases). The CDR3 runs to 14 residues. Per germline, CDR1 GTSNPN and CDR2 SVGIG (reference sequence). The V gene lost 5 bases and the J gene lost 5 bases, with 13 bases spanning the gap. CDR3 in amino acids: CAWFQGGDNSPLHF. CDR3 coding DNA: TGTGCCTGGTTTCAAGGGGGAGATAATTCACCCCTCCACTTT.

This clone has only a few counts. The junction differs from germline at one of its ends, possibly a read error. The rearrangement uses TRBV7-7 and TRBJ2-2; 9 positions agree with TRBD1. Germline loops: CDR1 SSHAT, CDR2 FNYEAQ (reference sequence). The CDR3 has 14 residues. In DNA, the CDR3 is TGTGCTAGCAGCAAGACAGGGGGAGCCGGGGAGCTGTTTTTT. As protein: CASSKTGGAGELFF. Full variable domain (outside the CDR3, taken from reference TRBV7-7 and TRBJ2-2): GAGVSQSPRYKVTKRGQDVTLRCDPISSHATLYWYQQALGQGPEFLTYFNYEAQPDKSGLPSDRFSAERPEGSISTLTIQRTEQRDSAMYRCASSKTGGAGELFFGEGSRLTVL.

The chain recombines TRBV2 with TRBJ1-1; D is uncertain. Per the germline V gene, CDR1 is SNHLY and CDR2 is FYNNEI. This CDR3 region has 14 residues. V lost 2 bases and J 4 bases, leaving 11 bases between the germline ends. This CDR3 is CASSEQPTGTEAFF. CDR3 coding DNA: TGTGCCAGCAGTGAACAACCTACGGGCACTGAAGCTTTCTTT.

The CDR3: CASSPSGRAGNEQFF. DNA for the CDR3: TGTGCCAGCAGTCCAAGCGGGAGGGCCGGGAATGAGCAGTTCTTC. This rearrangement joins TRBV6-2 or TRBV6-3 to TRBJ2-1, with TRBD2 matching 10 bases. The V and J ends lost 5 bases and 7 bases, in that order; junction bases with no gene match: 8. This CDR3 has 15 amino acids. Germline V CDR1 and CDR2: MNHEY, SVGEGT.

The genes are TRBV6-6 and TRBJ1-1, with D tentatively TRBD1 (5 bases). Germline loops: CDR1 MNHNY, CDR2 SVGAGI (reference sequence). The V and J ends lost 2 bases and 4 bases respectively, with 11 bases between them. The CDR3 is made up of 14 amino acids. The CDR3 spells CASSYGGLGTEAFF. The DNA of the CDR3 is TGTGCCAGCAGTTACGGGGGTTTGGGCACTGAAGCTTTCTTT.

In DNA, the CDR3 is TGTGCCAGTAGTATCCGGACAGGGTATAATTCACCCCTCCACTTT. Its translation is CASSIRTGYNSPLHF. This chain links TRBV19 with TRBJ1-6; the match to TRBD1 covers 8 bases. The CDR3 consists of 15 residues. Losses at the gene ends were 3 bases for V and 4 bases for J; bases not matched to a gene: 2. CDR1 and CDR2 (germline): LNHDA, SQIVND (reference sequence).

This clone was seen just once. The chain joins TRBV19 to TRBJ2-7; D might be TRBD2 (5 bases). V was cut by 5 bases and J by 0 bases, with 23 bases left in between. CDR1 and CDR2 from the germline V gene are LNHDA and SQIVND (reference sequence). The CDR3 runs 18 residues. CDR3 amino acids: CASSSRRRQRTSSYEQYF. The CDR3, as DNA: TGTGCCAGTAGTTCAAGGAGGAGGCAGCGAACGAGCTCCTACGAGCAGTACTTC.

This clone appeared once. V is TRBV30 and J is TRBJ1-6, with D possibly being TRBD1 (5 bases). CDR1 GTSNPN and CDR2 SVGIG come from the germline V gene (reference sequence). This CDR3 spans 15 amino acids. The germline V and J ends were trimmed by 0 bases and 6 bases, with 12 bases remaining between them. Written as DNA, the CDR3 is TGTGCCTGGAGTGTCCCGGGACCGCCTAATTCACCCCTCCACTTT. Translated: CAWSVPGPPNSPLHF. Looking up the rest from reference TRBV30 and TRBJ1-6 gives the full variable domain: SQTIHQWPATLVQPVGSPLSLECTVEGTSNPNLYWYRQAAGRGLQLLFYSVGIGQISSEVPQNLSASRPQDRQFILSSKKLLLSDSGFYLCAWSVPGPPNSPLHFGNGTRLTVT.

V gene TRBV11-3 combines with J gene TRBJ2-7; D tentatively fits TRBD1 or TRBD2 (5 bases each). Germline lookup yields CDR1 SGHNT and CDR2 YENEEA. This CDR3 contains 15 residues. The V gene lost 2 bases and the J gene lost 3 bases, with 14 bases spanning the gap. Here the CDR3 reads CASSLTPSGRYEQYF. The CDR3 DNA is TGTGCCAGCAGCTTAACCCCCTCGGGGCGCTACGAGCAGTACTTC.

This rearrangement joins TRBV20-1 to TRBJ2-7, with D possibly matching TRBD1 (5 bases). The CDR3 contains 11 residues. Germline V gene lookup returns CDR1 DFQATT and CDR2 SNEGSKA (reference sequence). V lost 3 bases and J lost 7, with 10 bases in between. The CDR3 coding sequence is TGCAGTGCTAGGGGGCCTTTAGAGCAGTACTTC. Translating it yields CSARGPLEQYF.

The genes are TRBV28 and TRBJ1-3, with D possibly TRBD1 on 5 matching bases. The CDR3 is made up of 16 amino acids. Germline V gene lookup returns CDR1 MDHEN and CDR2 SYDVKM. V dropped 4 bases and J dropped 3 bases, with 16 bases sitting between them. In nucleotides, the CDR3 is TGTGCCAGCAGTTACCCCGGGGGGTCGAATGGAAACACCATATATTTT. Its translation: CASSYPGGSNGNTIYF.

The J gene is TRBJ1-3, the V gene TRBV4-1; no clear D. Trimming cost V 1 base and J 3 bases, with 10 bases left between them. The germline V gene has CDR1 MGHRA and CDR2 YSYEKL. This CDR3 is 15 amino acids long. The CDR3 reads CASSQGARRGNTIYF. CDR3 in DNA: TGCGCCAGCAGCCAAGGTGCCCGGCGTGGAAACACCATATATTTT.

The CDR3 here is CASSHQSQGLYEQYF. The CDR3 DNA follows: TGTGCCAGCAGCCACCAGTCGCAGGGTTTGTACGAGCAGTACTTC. This chain connects TRBV6-5 to TRBJ2-7, with D perhaps matching TRBD1 (5 bases). The CDR3 consists of 15 residues. V was clipped by 6 bases and J by 4 bases, with 19 bases between them. Germline V gives CDR1 MNHEY, CDR2 SVGAGI.

The chain recombines TRBV2 with TRBJ1-6; D is perhaps TRBD1 (6 bases). The CDR3 runs 14 residues. Trimming removed 6 bases at V and 8 bases at J, with 14 bases between. From germline, CDR1 is SNHLY and CDR2 FYNNEI. CDR3 region: CASSLDSRDSPLHF. The CDR3 bases are TGTGCCAGCAGCCTGGACAGCCGAGATTCACCCCTCCACTTT.

The J gene is TRBJ1-6, the V gene TRBV7-8; 9 nucleotides match TRBD1. The trim removed 5 bases at V and 8 bases at J, leaving 7 bases unmatched. The germline V gene has CDR1 SGHVS and CDR2 FQNEAQ. The CDR3 is 15 amino acids. CDR3 nucleotide sequence: TGTGCCAGCAGCCTTCGGGGACAGGGATATTCACCCCTCCACTTT. Amino acids: CASSLRGQGYSPLHF.

This chain links TRBV27 with TRBJ2-7; possibly TRBD1 for D (6 bases). Trimming took off 5 bases at V and 1 base at J, with 18 bases between the two ends. CDR1 is MNHEY, CDR2 SMNVEV, per germline (reference sequence). The CDR3 has 16 amino acids. In nucleotides, the CDR3 is TGTGCCAGCAGTCCGGGCGAGGGGGTAGGATCCTACGAGCAGTACTTC. Its protein product is CASSPGEGVGSYEQYF.

The CDR3 nucleotides are TGTGCCATCCCGGGACAGGGACGCACTGAAGCTTTCTTT. Translation gives CAIPGQGRTEAFF. The chain is built from TRBV7-9 and TRBJ1-1; 9 nucleotides match TRBD1. Germline trimming cut 10 bases from V and 4 bases from J; bases unmatched to any gene: 7. Germline CDR1 and CDR2: SEHNR and FQNEAQ (reference sequence). The CDR3 consists of 13 residues.

J is TRBJ2-7 and V is TRBV19; TRBD2 agrees at 13 bases. This CDR3 is 15 amino acids long. After removal of 4 bases from V and 4 bases from J, the junction contained 4 bases not matched to a gene. Germline CDR1 is LNHDA and CDR2 is SQIVND (reference sequence). In DNA form, the CDR3 reads TGTGCCAGTAGTAAGGGGACTAGCGGGACTTACGAGCAGTACTTC. As protein: CASSKGTSGTYEQYF.

The CDR3 region is CASRAGTVLNTEAFF. The CDR3 nucleotides are TGTGCCAGCAGGGCCGGGACAGTTCTCAACACTGAAGCTTTCTTT. The J gene is TRBJ1-1, the V gene TRBV6-5; 7 bases match TRBD1. Germline V CDR1 and CDR2: MNHEY, SVGAGI. V dropped 6 bases and J dropped 2; count of bases not matched to a gene: 9. The CDR3 is made up of 15 amino acids.

CDR3 amino acids: CASSSSREVYEQYF. In nucleotides, the CDR3 is TGTGCCAGCAGTTCCTCCAGGGAGGTCTACGAGCAGTACTTC. The chain is built from TRBV28 and TRBJ2-7; a possible D gene is TRBD2 (6 bases). The CDR3 has 14 amino acids. The ends were cut back, 4 bases at V and 3 bases at J, with 13 bases in the middle. Germline V lookup: CDR1 MDHEN, CDR2 SYDVKM.